These 2 T cell receptor beta chains originate from one sample sequenced in a study of blood T cell repertoires in COVID-19. Sequencing used immunoSEQ multiplex PCR; TCRdb keeps in-frame clones, though not all of them. Here the sample spans roughly 200,000 clones, 80% to 90% being singletons. Sequencing input: PBMCs or T cells enriched from blood (not recorded which). The receptors were gathered from a woman aged 50 to 60 in a cohort exposed to, infected with or recovered from COVID-19 (not recorded which).

The chain links TRBV27 to TRBJ2-3; 9 bases align to TRBD2. The germline V gene encodes CDR1 MNHEY and CDR2 SMNVEV (reference sequence). V lost 0 bases to trimming and J lost 7 bases; unmatched junction nucleotides: 8. The CDR3 spans 16 residues. The CDR3 coding sequence is TGTGCCAGCAGTTTATCTAGCGGGGGACAAACCTATACGCAGTATTTT. Protein product: CASSLSSGGQTYTQYF.

This chain joins TRBV5-5 and TRBJ1-3, with D hard to call. V lost 0 bases, J lost 0 bases, and 16 bases lay in between. The CDR3 runs to 18 residues. Germline CDR1 is SGHKS and CDR2 is YYEKEE (reference sequence). CDR3 amino acids: CASSLALFVLSSGNTIYF. CDR3 DNA: TGTGCCAGCAGCTTGGCCCTGTTTGTCCTTAGCTCTGGAAACACCATATATTTT.